A selection of T cell receptor beta chains follows, all from one sample in a study of blood T cells in healthy people across ages. TCRdb independently ran MiXCR on the 5' RACE reads; one entry per CDR3 protein. Of roughly 2 million distinct CDR3 sequences in the sample, just under 50% are singletons; the top ten hold 2% to 2.5%. Sequencing was carried out using blood. The source is a middle-aged woman in good health. Each CDR3 is given with its conserved first and last residue. A D gene is named only where the DNA matches it firmly. Not every row has a clone size; where given, it reads once, few, many or a size class.

CDR3 length	V gene	D gene	clone size	J gene	CDR3 DNA	CDR3 protein
16	TRBV20-1	.	.	TRBJ2-4	TGCAGTGCTGGAGGGGTTGGGACGGGGGCCAAAAACATTCAGTACTTC	CSAGGVGTGAKNIQYF
13	TRBV18	.	few	TRBJ1-1	TGTGCCAGTACAGACAGCCTGAACACTGAAGCTTTCTTT	CASTDSLNTEAFF
15	TRBV12-3/TRBV12-4	.	few	TRBJ2-1	TGTGCCAGCAGGGCTCGACTCTCCACTGGGGGTGAGCAGTTCTTC	CASRARLSTGGEQFF
14	TRBV20-1	.	few	TRBJ1-6	TGCAGTGCTTCACCAAGCTCCTATAATTCACCCCTCCACTTT	CSASPSSYNSPLHF
12	TRBV13	.	.	TRBJ2-7	TGTGCCAGCAGCCTCAGTTCCGAAGAGCAGTACTTC	CASSLSSEEQYF
16	TRBV24-1	.	few	TRBJ2-6	TGTGCCACCAGTGACCCCCGGGGATCAGGGGCCAACGTCCTGACTTTC	CATSDPRGSGANVLTF
14	TRBV12-3/TRBV12-4	.	few	TRBJ2-1	TGTGCCAGCAGTTTAAAGGGCAGTAGCAATGAGCAGTTCTTC	CASSLKGSSNEQFF
14	TRBV5-4	.	.	TRBJ1-2	TGTGCCAGCAGCTTGATGGAGCTCTACTATGGCTACACCTTC	CASSLMELYYGYTF
18	TRBV7-2	.	few	TRBJ2-1	TGTGCCAGCAGCTCTCCAAGGAGGCACGGGACTCCATACAATGAGCAGTTCTTC	CASSSPRRHGTPYNEQFF
14	TRBV15	TRBD2	few	TRBJ2-7	TGTGCCACCAGCAACACTAGCGGGAACTACGAGCAGTACTTC	CATSNTSGNYEQYF
15	TRBV7-2	TRBD1	.	TRBJ1-2	TGTGCCAGCAGCTCCGGGACAGGGAGTTTGGATGGCTACACCTTC	CASSSGTGSLDGYTF
14	TRBV2	.	.	TRBJ2-7	TGTGCCAGCAGTGAGACTCCTTTGCGTTACGAGCAGTACTTC	CASSETPLRYEQYF
13	TRBV15	.	.	TRBJ2-3	TGTGCCACCGGGGGACACGGCACAGATACGCAGTATTTT	CATGGHGTDTQYF
12	TRBV29-1	.	few	TRBJ2-1	TGCAGCGTTGAGGGGGACAATCGAGAGCAGTTCTTC	CSVEGDNREQFF
16	TRBV4-3	TRBD2	few	TRBJ2-5	TGCGCCAGCAGCCAAGTGGCTAGCGGGGGGGAAGAGACCCAGTACTTC	CASSQVASGGEETQYF
14	TRBV7-8	.	.	TRBJ2-3	TGTGCCAGCAGCTTGAACTACGGCACAGATACGCAGTATTTT	CASSLNYGTDTQYF
13	TRBV24-1	.	.	TRBJ1-2	TGTGCCACCAGTGATTCTGGGGTCTATGGCTACACCTTC	CATSDSGVYGYTF
15	TRBV3-1	TRBD2	.	TRBJ2-3	TGTGCCAGCACTGGGACTAGCGGGGGGCCCGGTACGCAGTATTTT	CASTGTSGGPGTQYF
14	TRBV20-1	.	.	TRBJ2-1	TGCAGTGCTAGAGGGGGACCCACTCACAATGAGCAGTTCTTC	CSARGGPTHNEQFF
17	TRBV16	TRBD1	.	TRBJ2-1	TGTGCCAGCAGCCAAACCCCACCGGGACAGGGGGGTTATGAGCAGTTCTTC	CASSQTPPGQGGYEQFF
15	TRBV6-2/TRBV6-3	TRBD2	few	TRBJ2-3	TGTGCCAGCGCACTAGCGGGGGTCCGCACAGATACGCAGTATTTT	CASALAGVRTDTQYF
14	TRBV6-1	TRBD1	.	TRBJ2-7	TGTGCCAGCAGACTAGGACAGGGTCCCTACGAGCAGTACTTC	CASRLGQGPYEQYF
17	TRBV20-1	TRBD2	.	TRBJ2-3	TGCAGTGCTTTCACCTTAGCGGGGACCTCTAGCACAGATACGCAGTATTTT	CSAFTLAGTSSTDTQYF
15	TRBV20-1	TRBD1	.	TRBJ2-1	TGCAGTGCTAGAGGCGGGACAGGAGAATTGGATGAGCAGTTCTTC	CSARGGTGELDEQFF
17	TRBV5-1	TRBD2	.	TRBJ2-3	TGCGCCAGCAGCCCCTGGACTAGCGGGGGTTCAGGAGATACGCAGTATTTT	CASSPWTSGGSGDTQYF
11	TRBV5-1	.	many	TRBJ2-5	TGTGCCAGCAGTTTAGCCCAGACCCAGTACTTC	CASSLAQTQYF
15	TRBV5-1	TRBD2	few	TRBJ2-5	TGCGCCAGCAGCTTATCAGCTCCGGGGGGAGAGACCCAGTACTTC	CASSLSAPGGETQYF
11	TRBV29-1	.	.	TRBJ2-5	TGCAGCGTTGGACAGTTGGAGACCCAGTACTTC	CSVGQLETQYF
16	TRBV11-2	.	.	TRBJ2-7	TGTGCCAGCAGCCCTGAGGGGGGTCGGGCCTACAATGAGCAGTACTTC	CASSPEGGRAYNEQYF
17	TRBV7-9	.	once	TRBJ1-2	TGTGCCAGCAGCTTAGCGGGTCTGGTAGGCTCTAACTATGGCTACACCTTC	CASSLAGLVGSNYGYTF
17	TRBV4-3	.	.	TRBJ2-3	TGCGCCAGCAGCCAAGAGGCAGCGGGCAGAGGCACAGATACGCAGTATTTT	CASSQEAAGRGTDTQYF
13	TRBV6-1	TRBD1	.	TRBJ2-5	TGTGCCAGCACTAGGGACAGGGCCGAGACCCAGTACTTC	CASTRDRAETQYF
13	TRBV10-3	.	few	TRBJ2-5	TGTGCCATCAGTGATCGTGGATGGGAGACCCAGTACTTC	CAISDRGWETQYF
15	TRBV7-2	.	.	TRBJ2-7	TGTGCCAGCAGCTTAGATCGCGGGGAGAACTACGAGCAGTACTTC	CASSLDRGENYEQYF
16	TRBV7-9	TRBD1	.	TRBJ2-5	TGTGCCAGCAGCTCCGACCATGGGACAGCCCAAGAGACCCAGTACTTC	CASSSDHGTAQETQYF
17	TRBV4-2	TRBD2	.	TRBJ2-1	TGTGCCAGCAGCCAGGGACTAGCGGGGGGGGTCTACAATGAGCAGTTCTTC	CASSQGLAGGVYNEQFF
13	TRBV20-1	.	.	TRBJ2-5	TGCAGTGCTAGCGGGGAAACAGCAACAACCCAGTACTTC	CSASGETATTQYF
15	TRBV25-1	TRBD1	few	TRBJ1-4	TGTGCCAGCAGTGAATTTCAGGGACAGAGCGAAAAACTGTTTTTT	CASSEFQGQSEKLFF
14	TRBV27	.	.	TRBJ1-1	TGTGCCTGCGGTCGGTGGGGGACCAACACTGAAGCTTTCTTT	CACGRWGTNTEAFF
16	TRBV6-6	.	few	TRBJ2-7	TGTGCCAGCAGCCCGACAGTCCCAGGGCCCACCTACGAGCAGTACTTC	CASSPTVPGPTYEQYF
12	TRBV11-1	.	few	TRBJ2-5	TGTGCCAGCAGCTTTGCTGCGGGGACCCAGTACTTC	CASSFAAGTQYF
18	TRBV12-3/TRBV12-4	TRBD2	.	TRBJ2-5	TGTGCCAGCAGTTTCTTGATTCGGGGAGGGAAGGGCGTAGAGACCCAGTACTTC	CASSFLIRGGKGVETQYF
14	TRBV9	.	.	TRBJ2-7	TGTGCCAGCAGCGTAGAAGGACTCTCCTACGAGCAGTACTTC	CASSVEGLSYEQYF
15	TRBV20-1	TRBD2	.	TRBJ2-1	TGCAGTGCTAGAGAGCGGCGGGGGAATTACAGTGAGCAGTTCTTC	CSARERRGNYSEQFF
13	TRBV11-2	TRBD2	many	TRBJ2-1	TGTGCCAGCAGCTTACGGGGGGGCAGTGAGCAGTTCTTC	CASSLRGGSEQFF
14	TRBV5-1	.	.	TRBJ1-2	TGCGCCAGCAGTCTAGGAGTCGGGGGCTATGGCTACACCTTC	CASSLGVGGYGYTF
15	TRBV5-6	TRBD2	.	TRBJ2-3	TGTGCCAGCAGCCCATTAGCGGGGGCGGTGGATACGCAGTATTTT	CASSPLAGAVDTQYF
15	TRBV15	.	.	TRBJ2-5	TGTGCCACCAGCAGAGTGATCTTTAGCGTGGAGACCCAGTACTTC	CATSRVIFSVETQYF
14	TRBV7-3	TRBD2	.	TRBJ2-3	TGTGTCAGCAGTTATAGCGGGGTCGCAGATACGCAGTATTTT	CVSSYSGVADTQYF
15	TRBV7-2	.	.	TRBJ2-1	TGTGCCAGCAGCCGACCTTACTACGGACGGAATGAGCAGTTCTTC	CASSRPYYGRNEQFF
12	TRBV15	.	.	TRBJ2-5	TGTGCCACCAGCATAGCGTGGGAGACCCAGTACTTC	CATSIAWETQYF
20	TRBV21-1	.	.	TRBJ2-5	TGTGCCAGCAGCAAAGGCCTCCTGAGGACAGGGGGGGCGTACCAAGAGACCCAGTACTTC	CASSKGLLRTGGAYQETQYF
14	TRBV6-5	.	.	TRBJ1-2	TGTGCCGGCAGTTACGGGTCGGAGGTCTATGGCTACACCTTC	CAGSYGSEVYGYTF